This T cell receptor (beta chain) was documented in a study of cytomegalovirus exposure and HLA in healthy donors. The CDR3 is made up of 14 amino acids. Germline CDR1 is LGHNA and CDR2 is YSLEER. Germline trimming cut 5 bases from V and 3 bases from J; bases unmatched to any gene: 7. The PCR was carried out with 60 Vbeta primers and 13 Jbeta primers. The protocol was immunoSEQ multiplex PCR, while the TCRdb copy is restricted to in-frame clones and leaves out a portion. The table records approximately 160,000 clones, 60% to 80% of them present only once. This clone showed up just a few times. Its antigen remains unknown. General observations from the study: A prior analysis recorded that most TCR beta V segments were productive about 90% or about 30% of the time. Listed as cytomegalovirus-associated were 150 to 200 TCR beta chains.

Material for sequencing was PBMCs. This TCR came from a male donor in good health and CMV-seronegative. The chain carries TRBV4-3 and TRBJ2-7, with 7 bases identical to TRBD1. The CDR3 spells CASSAYRGDYEQYF. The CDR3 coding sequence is TGCGCCAGCAGCGCATACAGGGGAGACTACGAGCAGTACTTC.